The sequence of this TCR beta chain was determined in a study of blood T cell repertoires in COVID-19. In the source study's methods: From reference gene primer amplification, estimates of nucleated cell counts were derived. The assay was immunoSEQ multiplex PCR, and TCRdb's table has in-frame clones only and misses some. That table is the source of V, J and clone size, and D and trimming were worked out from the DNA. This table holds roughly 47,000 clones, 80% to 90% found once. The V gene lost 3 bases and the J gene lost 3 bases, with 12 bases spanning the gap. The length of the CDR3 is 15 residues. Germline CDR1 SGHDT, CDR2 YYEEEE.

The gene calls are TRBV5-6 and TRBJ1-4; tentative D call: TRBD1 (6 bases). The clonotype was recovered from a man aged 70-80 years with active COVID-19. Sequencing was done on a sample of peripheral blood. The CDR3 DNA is TGTGCCAGCAGCTCCAGGGGACGGGCTAATGAAAAACTGTTTTTT. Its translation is CASSSRGRANEKLFF.